The rows below give T cell receptor beta chains drawn from one sample of a study of control samples from healthy donors and cancer patients. The assay was immunoSEQ multiplex PCR, and TCRdb's table has in-frame clones only and misses some. The sample has 350,000 to 450,000 clones, about 93% seen once; the top ten hold 5.5% to 7.5%. Sequencing used PBMCs. The receptors stem from a man aged 40-55 years with head and neck cancer. CDR3s include the opening cysteine and the closing phenylalanine or tryptophan. The order of the fields is V gene, clone size, D gene, J gene, CDR3 protein, CDR3 DNA. D genes are given only for firm matches. The size of a clone is reported for some rows only, either as once, few or many, or as a class for expanded clones.

TRBV20-1,NA,NA,TRBJ1-5,CSARDNQPQHF,TGCAGTGCTAGGGACAATCAGCCCCAGCATTTT
TRBV13,once,TRBD2,TRBJ2-1,CASSQYTLAGVPPSSYNEQFF,TGTGCCAGCAGTCAATATACCCTAGCGGGAGTCCCCCCGAGCTCCTACAATGAGCAGTTCTTC
TRBV6-5,few,TRBD2,TRBJ2-1,CASRPSGSGGNEQFF,TGTGCCAGCAGGCCTTCTGGGAGCGGGGGAAATGAGCAGTTCTTC
TRBV3-1/TRBV3-2,NA,NA,TRBJ2-3,CASSLEGGVADTQYF,TGTGCCAGCAGCCTCGAAGGTGGTGTGGCAGATACGCAGTATTTT
TRBV7-2,NA,NA,TRBJ2-1,CASSPRVKYNEQFF,TGTGCCAGCAGCCCACGGGTCAAATACAATGAGCAGTTCTTC
TRBV9,NA,NA,TRBJ2-2,CASSGVIGELFF,TGTGCCAGCAGCGGAGTTATCGGGGAGCTGTTTTTT
TRBV24-1,NA,NA,TRBJ2-2,CATSDGGWAGELFF,TGTGCCACCAGTGATGGTGGGTGGGCCGGGGAGCTGTTTTTT
TRBV28,NA,TRBD2,TRBJ2-1,CASSPPSSGSNEQFF,TGTGCCAGCAGCCCACCCTCTAGCGGGAGCAATGAGCAGTTCTTC
TRBV3-1/TRBV3-2,NA,TRBD2,TRBJ2-2,CASSPTSGSPTGELFF,TGTGCCAGCAGCCCGACTAGCGGGAGTCCCACCGGGGAGCTGTTTTTT
TRBV7-2,once,NA,TRBJ2-1,CASSQSSGGYNEQFF,TGTGCCAGCAGCCAGAGTAGCGGTGGGTACAATGAGCAGTTCTTC
TRBV27,NA,NA,TRBJ1-5,CASSTANQPQHF,TGTGCCAGCAGCACGGCCAATCAGCCCCAGCATTTT
TRBV27,once,NA,TRBJ2-3,CASSLWDGGFDTQYF,TGTGCCAGCAGTTTATGGGACGGGGGTTTTGATACGCAGTATTTT
TRBV27,NA,NA,TRBJ1-3,CASSLTSGNGNTIYF,TGTGCCAGCAGCCTCACGTCGGGGAATGGAAACACCATATATTTT
TRBV6-5,NA,NA,TRBJ2-7,CASSQGRSYEQYF,TGTGCCAGCAGCCAAGGGAGGTCCTACGAGCAGTACTTC
TRBV30,NA,TRBD2,TRBJ2-7,CAWSGLAGPGYEQYF,TGTGCCTGGAGTGGATTAGCGGGCCCCGGCTACGAGCAGTACTTC
TRBV4-1,NA,NA,TRBJ1-5,CASSRNGLDQPQHF,TGCGCCAGCAGCCGGAATGGTCTAGATCAGCCCCAGCATTTT
TRBV5-1,NA,NA,TRBJ1-5,CASSLEGVRNQPQHF,TGCGCCAGCAGCTTGGAAGGAGTGCGCAATCAGCCCCAGCATTTT
TRBV11-2,NA,NA,TRBJ1-4,CASSRLTRQANEKLFF,TGTGCCAGCAGCCGCCTGACACGCCAGGCTAATGAAAAACTGTTTTTT
TRBV7-8,once,NA,TRBJ2-7,CASSLEGYGQSSYEQYF,TGTGCCAGCAGCTTAGAGGGCTACGGACAGAGCTCCTACGAGCAGTACTTC
TRBV19,NA,NA,TRBJ1-1,CASSLRFTEAFF,TGTGCCAGTAGTCTCAGATTCACTGAAGCTTTCTTT
TRBV20-1,NA,NA,TRBJ2-7,CSASEGGQRGSYEQYF,TGCAGTGCTAGTGAGGGGGGTCAACGCGGCTCCTACGAGCAGTACTTC
TRBV24-1,NA,TRBD2,TRBJ2-1,CATSDTTSGNNEQFF,TGTGCCACCAGTGACACCACTAGCGGGAACAATGAGCAGTTCTTC
TRBV28,NA,NA,TRBJ1-6,CASSLSRGSYNSPLHF,TGTGCCAGCAGTTTATCCCGGGGTTCCTATAATTCACCCCTCCACTTT